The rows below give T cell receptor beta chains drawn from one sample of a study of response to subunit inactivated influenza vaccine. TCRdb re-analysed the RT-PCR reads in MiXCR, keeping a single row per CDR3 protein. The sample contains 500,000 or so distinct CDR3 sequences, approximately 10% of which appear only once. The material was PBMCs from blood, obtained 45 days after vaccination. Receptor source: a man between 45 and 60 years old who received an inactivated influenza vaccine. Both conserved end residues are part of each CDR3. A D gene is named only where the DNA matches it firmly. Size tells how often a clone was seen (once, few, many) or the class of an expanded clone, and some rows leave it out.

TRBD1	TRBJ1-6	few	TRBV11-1	CASSPDRVIGGYNSPLHF	TGTGCCAGCAGCCCGGACAGGGTTATAGGCGGGTATAATTCACCCCTCCACTTT
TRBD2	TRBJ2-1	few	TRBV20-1	CSAPLAGTTYNEQFF	TGCAGTGCTCCACTAGCGGGAACCACCTACAATGAGCAGTTCTTC
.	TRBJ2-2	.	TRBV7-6	CASSLGYLGELFF	TGTGCCAGCAGCTTAGGTTATTTGGGGGAGCTGTTTTTT
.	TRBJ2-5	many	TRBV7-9	CASSTRVSLIGETQYF	TGTGCCAGCAGCACCCGGGTCTCACTAATCGGAGAGACCCAGTACTTC
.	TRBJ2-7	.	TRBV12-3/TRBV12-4	CASSPTGVGGRYEQYF	TGTGCCAGCAGTCCGACAGGTGTGGGGGGCCGATACGAGCAGTACTTC
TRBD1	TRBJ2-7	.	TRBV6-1	CASRGGQGAFYWDEQYF	TGTGCCAGTCGAGGAGGTCAGGGGGCTTTCTACTGGGACGAGCAGTACTTC
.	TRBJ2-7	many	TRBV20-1	CSARDPAGLYEQYF	TGCAGTGCTAGAGACCCCGCAGGGTTGTACGAGCAGTACTTC
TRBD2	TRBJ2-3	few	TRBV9	CASSEEAGGQDTQYF	TGTGCCAGCAGCGAGGAAGCGGGAGGGCAAGATACGCAGTATTTT
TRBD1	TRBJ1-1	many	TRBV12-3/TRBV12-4	CASRPTGRLNTEAFF	TGTGCCAGCAGACCGACAGGGCGATTGAACACTGAAGCTTTCTTT
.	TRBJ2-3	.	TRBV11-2	CASSLDGRTQYF	TGTGCCAGCAGCTTAGATGGACGTACGCAGTATTTT
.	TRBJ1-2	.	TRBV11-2	CASSFEASYGYTF	TGTGCCAGCAGCTTTGAAGCTTCCTATGGCTACACCTTC
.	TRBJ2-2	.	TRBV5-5	CASSGGTLMNTGELFF	TGTGCCAGCAGCGGCGGGACCTTAATGAACACCGGGGAGCTGTTTTTT
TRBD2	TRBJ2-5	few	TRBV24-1	CATSDFQSDSGSGTETQYF	TGTGCCACCAGTGATTTCCAAAGCGATAGCGGGAGCGGTACGGAGACCCAGTACTTC
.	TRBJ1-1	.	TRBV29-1	CSAGLNTEAFF	TGCAGCGCCGGGTTGAACACTGAAGCTTTCTTT
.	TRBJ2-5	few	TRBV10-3	CAISEVPQGETQYF	TGTGCCATCAGTGAGGTCCCGCAGGGAGAGACCCAGTACTTC
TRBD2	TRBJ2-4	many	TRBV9	CASSVLAGGQDIQYF	TGTGCCAGCAGCGTGCTAGCGGGAGGGCAGGACATTCAGTACTTC